This TCR beta chain was identified in a study of Graves' ophthalmopathy and Graves' hyperthyroidism. Overall study findings and caveats: Blood repertoires reportedly contained most expanded thyroid clonotypes above 0.001 frequency.

In regard to this clonotype: As yet, its antigen is unknown.

This CDR3 has 17 residues. Trimming took off 2 bases at V and 4 bases at J, with 23 bases between the two ends. Germline V lookup: CDR1 DFQATT, CDR2 SNEGSKA (reference sequence). As the template, RNA transcripts were used to amplify TCR beta CDR3 regions. Second-round multiplex PCR followed a first-round RT-PCR using HTBI primers. TCRdb called the multiplex PCR reads again in MiXCR, with one record for every CDR3 protein. The repertoire consists of 340,000 or so distinct CDR3 sequences, with about a sixth occurring once and the leading ten covering about 12%. Exclusion applied to patients with other autoimmune diseases, uncontrolled infections, pregnancy or lactation.

The sequence was obtained from an adult man with Graves' ophthalmopathy. The rearrangement joins TRBV20-1 to TRBJ1-1; perhaps TRBD1 as D (6 bases). The sequencing sample was made of peripheral blood. The CDR3 DNA reads TGCAGTGCTAGACCAGGGCCCGGAAGTGGAGGGGGCACTGAAGCTTTCTTT. It codes for CSARPGPGSGGGTEAFF.